These 17 T cell receptor beta chains were all obtained from the same sample, sequenced in a study of cytomegalovirus exposure and HLA in healthy donors (TCRdb year 2017). The protocol used for the library was the immunoSEQ multiplex PCR assay. Held by TCRdb, this immuneACCESS table contains in-frame sequences only and omits some clones. Under half of the omission traces to an unresolved V gene where checked; the cause of the rest is unknown. In this sample the table shows roughly 130,000 clones, just under 90% of which occur a single time. The ten largest clones take up around 6% of the sample. The sequenced sample consisted of PBMCs. Receptors originate from a woman in her 30s in good health and CMV-seropositive.

The chain uses TRBV5-1 and TRBJ2-3; 10 bases match TRBD1. The CDR3 covers 17 residues. Germline values: CDR1 SGHRS, CDR2 YFSETQ. Losses at the gene ends were 0 bases for V and 4 bases for J; bases not matched to a gene: 8. CDR3 sequence reads: CASSLAAGTGVADTQYF. Here the CDR3 DNA reads TGCGCCAGCAGCTTGGCGGCGGGGACAGGGGTGGCAGATACGCAGTATTTT.

The rearrangement links TRBV7-9 to TRBJ2-7, with unresolved D. The V gene's germline CDR1 is SEHNR and CDR2 FQNEAQ (reference sequence). The CDR3 has 15 amino acids. The ends were cut back, 5 bases at V and 2 bases at J, with 16 bases in the middle. The chain's CDR3 is CASSAPMHGAYEQYF. In DNA form, the CDR3 reads TGTGCCAGCAGCGCCCCTATGCACGGAGCCTACGAGCAGTACTTC.

This CDR3 is CASSLDIGTAFDGYTF. The CDR3 DNA is TGTGCCAGCAGCTTAGATATCGGGACAGCTTTTGATGGCTACACCTTC. The chain carries TRBV7-2 and TRBJ1-2, with TRBD1 matching over 7 bases. Germline CDR1 SGHTA, CDR2 FQGNSA. With V trimmed by 1 base and J by 6 bases, 11 bases remained unmatched. The CDR3 sequence is 16 residues long.

V and J are TRBV6-5 and TRBJ2-6, with 7 bases aligning to TRBD1. This CDR3 contains 15 residues. The V gene's germline CDR1 is MNHEY and CDR2 SVGAGI. J lost 2 bases, V lost 2 bases, and 0 bases had no gene match. The CDR3 is CASSYDRAGANVLTF. The CDR3 coding sequence is TGTGCCAGCAGTTACGACAGGGCTGGGGCCAACGTCCTGACTTTC.

This sequence joins TRBV7-2 and TRBJ1-2; D may be TRBD1 (5 bases). Germline V gives CDR1 SGHTA, CDR2 FQGNSA. The CDR3 is 15 residues long. Trimming pared 2 bases from V and 7 bases from J, leaving 17 bases between. This CDR3 reads CASSLRAPGGSGYTF. The CDR3 bases are TGTGCCAGCAGCTTAAGGGCCCCCGGGGGAAGTGGCTACACCTTC.

The chain carries TRBV6-5 and TRBJ2-5; D is unclear. V lost 6 bases to trimming and J lost 2 bases, with 13 bases between them. Germline V gene lookup returns CDR1 MNHEY and CDR2 SVGAGI. The CDR3 covers 14 residues. Here the CDR3 reads CASSLLRRQETQYF. The CDR3 nucleotides are TGTGCCAGCAGCCTTTTGAGAAGACAAGAGACCCAGTACTTC.

The chain carries TRBV5-6 and TRBJ2-3, with 7 bases aligning to TRBD2. The V and J ends lost 1 base and 7 bases, in that order; junction bases with no gene match: 12. The CDR3 runs to 16 residues. Germline CDR1 and CDR2: SGHDT and YYEEEE. The CDR3 sequence is CASSLSGGSRKYTQYF. CDR3 in DNA: TGTGCCAGCAGCTTGTCCGGCGGGAGCCGAAAATATACGCAGTATTTT.

The chain is built from TRBV21-1 and TRBJ2-7; no check of the table's D call, TRBD2, against the DNA was made. TRBV21-1 is recorded as a pseudogene. The CDR3 contains 17 residues. CDR3 sequence: CASSKRGGWTAPYEQYF. The CDR3 nucleotides read TGTGCCAGCAGCAAAAGGGGGGGATGGACAGCTCCCTACGAGCAGTACTTC.

V and J are TRBV23-1 and TRBJ2-4, with D possibly being TRBD2 (5 bases). TRBV23-1 qualifies as an ORF whose function is uncertain. The length of the CDR3 is 20 residues. Trimming took off 3 bases at V and 0 bases at J, with 24 bases between the two ends. The CDR3 region is CASSHPDGLNHRVAKNIQYF. CDR3 sequence (DNA): TGCGCCAGCAGTCACCCAGACGGACTCAACCATCGGGTAGCCAAAAACATTCAGTACTTC.

The chain is built from TRBV18 and TRBJ1-2; a possible D gene is TRBD1 (6 bases). From germline, CDR1 is KGHSH and CDR2 LQKENI. The germline V and J ends were trimmed by 0 bases and 3 bases, with 11 bases remaining between them. This CDR3 is built from 15 residues. This CDR3 is CASSPPGGSDYGYTF. In DNA, the CDR3 is TGTGCCAGCTCACCACCTGGGGGCTCGGACTATGGCTACACCTTC.

This clone has only one observation. Compared with germline, one end of the junction differs, possibly owing to a read error. V usage is TRBV7-7 and J usage is TRBJ2-5; D may be TRBD2 (6 bases). This CDR3 contains 14 residues. Germline loops: CDR1 SSHAT, CDR2 FNYEAQ (reference sequence). The chain's CDR3 is CASSIGPGRGDPYF. CDR3 sequence (DNA): TGTGCTAGCAGCATAGGGCCGGGGCGGGGAGACCCATACTTC.

The chain uses TRBV15 and TRBJ2-7, with D perhaps TRBD1 (5 bases). The germline V gene has CDR1 LNHNV and CDR2 YYDKDF (reference sequence). CDR3 size: 13 residues. Trimming removed 2 bases from V and 6 bases from J, with 11 bases in between. Written as DNA, the CDR3 is TGTGCCACCAGCAGATTCAGGGTATCCGAGCAGTACTTC. It translates to CATSRFRVSEQYF.

The genes are TRBV29-1 and TRBJ2-1, with 11 nucleotides matching TRBD1. The CDR3 is 16 residues long. Germline loops: CDR1 SQVTM, CDR2 ANQGSEA. V dropped 3 bases and J dropped 9; count of bases not matched to a gene: 13. CDR3 sequence reads: CSVEVPGTGGFSEQFF. DNA of the CDR3: TGCAGCGTTGAGGTCCCCGGGACAGGGGGATTTAGTGAGCAGTTCTTC.

This chain uses TRBV11-2 with TRBJ2-1, with TRBD2 matching over 10 bases. The CDR3 runs to 19 residues. Losses at the gene ends were 2 bases for V and 4 bases for J; bases not matched to a gene: 14. CDR1 SGHAT and CDR2 FQNNGV come from the germline V gene. CDR3 protein: CASSLRGSGGLQGYNEQFF. The DNA of the CDR3 is TGTGCCAGCAGCTTAAGGGGTAGCGGGGGGCTGCAGGGTTACAATGAGCAGTTCTTC.

This chain joins TRBV5-1 and TRBJ1-3; D is unresolved. V shed 0 bases and J shed 0 bases, with 7 bases lying between them. This CDR3 region has 15 residues. Germline CDR1 SGHRS, CDR2 YFSETQ. The DNA for the CDR3 is TGCGCCAGCAGCTTGGTGGAGAACTCTGGAAACACCATATATTTT. Translation: CASSLVENSGNTIYF.

The chain recombines TRBV9 with TRBJ2-7, with TRBD2 matching over 8 bases. The CDR3 runs 14 residues. From germline, CDR1 is SGDLS and CDR2 YYNGEE. V was pared by 3 bases and J by 0 bases, with 2 bases of the junction left unmatched. The CDR3 bases are TGTGCCAGCAGCGCTAGCGGGCCCTCCTACGAGCAGTACTTC. This sequence encodes CASSASGPSYEQYF. Full variable domain (missing parts from reference TRBV9 and TRBJ2-7): DSGVTQTPKHLITATGQRVTLRCSPRSGDLSVYWYQQSLDQGLQFLIQYYNGEERAKGNILERFSAQQFPDLHSELNLSSLELGDSALYFCASSASGPSYEQYFGPGTRLTVT.

The genes are TRBV2 and TRBJ2-6; TRBD1 agrees at 12 bases. Germline V lookup: CDR1 SNHLY, CDR2 FYNNEI. J lost 3 bases, V lost 4 bases, and 7 bases had no gene match. This CDR3 has 18 residues. The DNA for the CDR3 is TGTGCCAGCAGTGTTACCGGGACAGGGGGCTTTGGGGCCAACGTCCTGACTTTC. It is translated as CASSVTGTGGFGANVLTF.